This is a list of T cell receptor beta chains from one sample in a study of blood T cell repertoires in COVID-19. The repertoire was sequenced with immunoSEQ multiplex PCR; TCRdb's copy has only in-frame clones and lacks some. This table has a few hundred thousand clones, around 85% appearing once. Sequencing input: PBMCs or T cells enriched from blood (not recorded which). All receptors derive from a woman aged 40 to 50 with acute COVID-19. The CDR3 runs from the conserved cysteine through the conserved F or W. A D gene is named only where the DNA matches it firmly. The size entry is marked missing in some rows and otherwise reads once, few, many or a size class.

d_gene,v_gene,j_gene,abundance,CDR3aa,CDR3nt
TRBD2,TRBV30,TRBJ2-1,-,CAWLAPGGRDNEQFF,TGTGCCTGGCTCGCGCCGGGGGGGCGGGACAATGAGCAGTTCTTC
TRBD1,TRBV6-1,TRBJ1-2,few,CASSETPGQNYGYTF,TGTGCCAGCAGTGAAACACCGGGACAGAACTATGGCTACACCTTC
-,TRBV5-1,TRBJ2-1,-,CASSLAGVLREQFF,TGCGCCAGCAGCTTGGCCGGAGTTTTAAGGGAGCAGTTCTTC
TRBD2,TRBV30,TRBJ2-1,-,CAWSTLAVGGNEQFF,TGTGCCTGGAGCACTCTAGCGGTGGGGGGGAATGAGCAGTTCTTC
TRBD1,TRBV18,TRBJ1-5,-,CASSRQGSGQPQHF,TGTGCCAGCTCACGACAGGGATCGGGGCAGCCCCAGCATTTT
-,TRBV6-7,TRBJ1-3,-,CASRYPPGVGNTIYF,TGTGCCAGCAGGTATCCTCCAGGGGTCGGAAACACCATATATTTT
-,TRBV11-2,TRBJ2-1,-,CASSFEGEGDGEQFF,TGTGCCAGCAGCTTCGAAGGGGAGGGGGATGGTGAGCAGTTCTTC
-,TRBV27,TRBJ1-2,-,CASSYRDTNYGYTF,TGTGCCAGCAGTTACAGGGATACTAACTATGGCTACACCTTC
-,TRBV10-3,TRBJ1-1,-,CAISREGTEAFF,TGTGCCATCAGCAGGGAGGGCACTGAAGCTTTCTTT
-,TRBV9,TRBJ1-3,-,CASSVEQVSSGNTIYF,TGTGCCAGCAGCGTAGAACAGGTTAGCTCTGGAAACACCATATATTTT
TRBD1,TRBV5-1,TRBJ2-5,-,CASSLGDRGLETQYF,TGCGCCAGCAGCTTGGGGGACAGGGGGCTGGAGACCCAGTACTTC
-,TRBV5-4,TRBJ1-1,-,CASSLAFWSPTEAFF,TGTGCCAGCAGCTTGGCCTTTTGGAGCCCGACTGAAGCTTTCTTT
TRBD1,TRBV28,TRBJ2-5,-,CASSPGQGQETQYF,TGTGCCAGCAGTCCGGGACAGGGGCAAGAGACCCAGTACTTC
TRBD1,TRBV7-9,TRBJ1-4,-,CASSLIQGANEKLFF,TGTGCCAGCAGCTTAATACAGGGGGCGAATGAAAAACTGTTTTTT
TRBD2,TRBV2,TRBJ2-1,-,CASSTGTSINEQFF,TGTGCCAGCAGCACCGGGACTAGTATAAATGAGCAGTTCTTC
TRBD1,TRBV24-1,TRBJ2-5,-,CATSPGQLIQETQYF,TGTGCCACCAGTCCGGGACAGCTAATCCAAGAGACCCAGTACTTC
TRBD1,TRBV29-1,TRBJ1-1,-,CSVWQGGTEAFF,TGCAGCGTTTGGCAGGGGGGCACTGAAGCTTTCTTT
-,TRBV27,TRBJ1-1,-,CASSGGTRNTEAFF,TGTGCCAGCAGCGGAGGGACCAGGAACACTGAAGCTTTCTTT
TRBD2,TRBV6-5,TRBJ2-5,-,CASLGLAGETQYF,TGTGCCAGCTTGGGACTAGCGGGAGAGACCCAGTACTTC
-,TRBV5-1,TRBJ1-1,-,CASSRKLGDVPEAFF,TGCGCCAGCAGCCGTAAACTAGGAGACGTGCCTGAAGCTTTCTTT
-,TRBV5-1,TRBJ1-2,-,CASSPTNYGYTF,TGCGCCAGCAGCCCCACTAACTATGGCTACACCTTC
TRBD1,TRBV2,TRBJ2-1,-,CASRDRGSLNEQFF,TGTGCCAGTAGGGACAGGGGAAGTTTAAATGAGCAGTTCTTC
TRBD1,TRBV3-1/TRBV3-2,TRBJ1-3,-,CASSLTGVFSGNTIYF,TGTGCCAGCAGCCTGACAGGGGTTTTCTCTGGAAACACCATATATTTT
TRBD1,TRBV6-5,TRBJ2-7,-,CASRNGQGSEQYF,TGTGCCAGCAGAAACGGACAGGGTTCCGAGCAGTACTTC
TRBD2,TRBV6-1,TRBJ2-3,-,CASSGSTSGGPRDTQYF,TGTGCCAGCAGTGGGTCAACTAGCGGGGGGCCGAGGGATACGCAGTATTTT
TRBD1,TRBV15,TRBJ2-1,-,CATSGGTGVRNEQFF,TGTGCCACCAGCGGTGGGACAGGGGTCCGAAATGAGCAGTTCTTC
TRBD1,TRBV5-1,TRBJ2-3,-,CASGATGPTDTQYF,TGCGCCAGCGGCGCGACAGGGCCCACAGATACGCAGTATTTT
-,TRBV2,TRBJ1-5,-,CASSESGPQPQHF,TGTGCCAGCAGTGAATCAGGGCCCCAGCCCCAGCATTTT
-,TRBV18,TRBJ1-6,-,CASSPREAYNSPLHF,TGTGCCAGCTCACCACGTGAGGCCTATAATTCACCCCTCCACTTT
TRBD2,TRBV20-1,TRBJ2-3,-,CSASGAREGPVDTQYF,TGCAGTGCTAGTGGGGCGCGGGAGGGCCCCGTAGATACGCAGTATTTT
TRBD1,TRBV2,TRBJ1-2,-,CASTIRDRGDYGYTF,TGTGCCAGCACTATCCGGGACAGGGGTGACTATGGCTACACCTTC
TRBD1,TRBV5-1,TRBJ1-2,-,CASSLQGAYGYTF,TGCGCCAGCAGCTTGCAGGGGGCCTATGGCTACACCTTC
TRBD2,TRBV5-1,TRBJ2-3,many,CASSPGGVGDTQYF,TGCGCCAGCAGCCCTGGGGGGGTAGGAGATACGCAGTATTTT
-,TRBV5-5,TRBJ1-1,-,CASSLAGPGTRNTEAFF,TGTGCCAGCAGCTTGGCCGGTCCAGGGACTAGGAACACTGAAGCTTTCTTT
TRBD1,TRBV5-8,TRBJ1-1,-,CASRGQGSLYAFF,TGTGCCAGCAGGGGACAGGGGTCGTTATATGCTTTCTTT
TRBD1,TRBV30,TRBJ2-5,once,CAWGTAQETQYF,TGTGCCTGGGGGACAGCGCAAGAGACCCAGTACTTC
-,TRBV10-1,TRBJ1-2,-,CASSAGRSYGYTF,TGCGCCAGCAGTGCAGGCAGGTCCTATGGCTACACCTTC
TRBD1,TRBV7-8,TRBJ1-5,-,CASSTRTGYSNQPQHF,TGTGCCAGCAGCACCCGGACAGGCTATAGCAATCAGCCCCAGCATTTT
-,TRBV29-1,TRBJ1-1,-,CSVRQVNTEAFF,TGCAGCGTCCGACAGGTGAACACTGAAGCTTTCTTT
-,TRBV19,TRBJ1-5,-,CASSDTRSRGRSQPQHF,TGTGCCAGTAGTGATACACGAAGCAGGGGAAGGAGTCAGCCCCAGCATTTT
TRBD1,TRBV24-1,TRBJ1-5,-,CATSEDGQGNQPQHF,TGTGCCACCAGTGAGGATGGACAGGGCAATCAGCCCCAGCATTTT
-,TRBV7-9,TRBJ1-3,-,CASSSSGRDSGNTIYF,TGTGCCAGCAGCTCCTCGGGGAGGGACTCTGGAAACACCATATATTTT
-,TRBV9,TRBJ2-7,-,CASSVEGRAYEQYF,TGTGCCAGCAGCGTTGAGGGTCGTGCCTACGAGCAGTACTTC
-,TRBV12-3/TRBV12-4,TRBJ1-6,-,CASSFSPGSPLHF,TGTGCCAGCAGTTTTTCTCCGGGGTCACCCCTCCACTTT
-,TRBV7-8,TRBJ2-2,-,CASSLIAQVNTGELFF,TGTGCCAGCAGCTTAATTGCACAAGTTAACACCGGGGAGCTGTTTTTT
TRBD1,TRBV30,TRBJ1-1,-,CAWRDGDRQAFF,TGTGCCTGGAGGGATGGGGACAGACAAGCTTTCTTT
-,TRBV6-5,TRBJ2-6,-,CASSLSSGANVLTF,TGTGCCAGCAGCTTGAGCTCTGGGGCCAACGTCCTGACTTTC